A selection of T cell receptor beta chains follows, all from one sample in a study of CXCR3-negative and CXCR3-positive naive CD8 T cells. Using the 5' RACE reads, TCRdb records one entry per CDR3 protein without DNA. The table for this sample gives some 130,000 distinct CDR3 sequences. Sequencing was done on a sample of naive CXCR3+ CD8+ T cells from blood. These receptors were collected from a human donor in good health. Some clones in this sample may be carry-over from other donors' samples. Each CDR3 is given with its conserved first and last residue. The order of the fields is J gene, V gene, CDR3 protein.

J gene: TRBJ2-5; V gene: TRBV12-3/TRBV12-4; CDR3 protein: CASSLRDRGREGETQYF
J gene: TRBJ1-2; V gene: TRBV25-1; CDR3 protein: CASSEPPTASNYGYTF
J gene: TRBJ2-7; V gene: TRBV4-3; CDR3 protein: CASSQDTPGGYESYEQYF
J gene: TRBJ2-7; V gene: TRBV4-1; CDR3 protein: CASSQFQGGSYEQYF
J gene: TRBJ1-2; V gene: TRBV7-3; CDR3 protein: CASRPGADPNGYTF
J gene: TRBJ1-1; V gene: TRBV6-5; CDR3 protein: CASSPGGSTEAFF
J gene: TRBJ2-5; V gene: TRBV29-1; CDR3 protein: CSVDGTDPQETQYF
J gene: TRBJ1-2; V gene: TRBV7-9; CDR3 protein: CASSAPTKTNYGYTF
J gene: TRBJ2-7; V gene: TRBV29-1; CDR3 protein: CSVEGGEMQGESYEQYF
J gene: TRBJ2-7; V gene: TRBV7-8; CDR3 protein: CASSSLWESRDEQYF
J gene: TRBJ1-1; V gene: TRBV11-3; CDR3 protein: CASSLRAGDTEAFF
J gene: TRBJ2-7; V gene: TRBV2; CDR3 protein: CASSEDPLSPAIYEQYF